Described below is a single T cell receptor beta chain sequence and its context. This sequence may be a read error, since a much larger clone differs from it by one base. The sample comes from a study of blood T cells in healthy people across ages. Study in general: The capture of about one barcoded beta molecule per two T cells was achieved by template switching.

Combining a sample-barcoded 5' primer with a J-beta primer mix, a second PCR ran for roughly 6 to 12 cycles. Per-sample output comprised a minimum of 3 million paired-end reads containing CDR3. Each CDR3 protein gets one entry after TCRdb re-called the 5' RACE reads with MiXCR. Seen here are 1.5 million to 1.9 million distinct CDR3 sequences, 40% to 45% observed once, and the top ten hold approximately 4%. The CDR3 spans 13 residues. Germline V gene sequence: CDR1 ENHRY, CDR2 SYGVKD. This sequence joins TRBV10-3 and TRBJ1-2; possibly TRBD1 for D (5 bases). Sequences were obtained from blood. This TCR derives from a woman aged 18-30 years in good health. DNA of the CDR3: TGTACCATCAGTACCGGCCAGGGCTATGGCTACACCTTC. The encoded protein is CTISTGQGYGYTF.